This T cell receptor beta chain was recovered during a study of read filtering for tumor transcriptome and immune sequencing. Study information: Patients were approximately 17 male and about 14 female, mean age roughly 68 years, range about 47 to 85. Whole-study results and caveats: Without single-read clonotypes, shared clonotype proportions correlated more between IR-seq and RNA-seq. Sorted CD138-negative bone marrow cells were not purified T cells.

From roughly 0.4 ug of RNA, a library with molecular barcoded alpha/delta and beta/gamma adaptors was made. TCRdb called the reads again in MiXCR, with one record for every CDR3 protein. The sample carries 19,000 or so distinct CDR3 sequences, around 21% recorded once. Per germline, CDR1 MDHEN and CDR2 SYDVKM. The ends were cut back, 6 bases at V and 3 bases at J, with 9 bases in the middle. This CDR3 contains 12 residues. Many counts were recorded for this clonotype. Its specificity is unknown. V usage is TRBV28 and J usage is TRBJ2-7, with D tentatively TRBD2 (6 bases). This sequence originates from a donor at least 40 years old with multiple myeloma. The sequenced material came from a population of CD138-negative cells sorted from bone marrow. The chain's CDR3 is CASRRGSYEQYF. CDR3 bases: TGTGCCAGCAGGCGGGGTAGCTACGAGCAGTACTTC.